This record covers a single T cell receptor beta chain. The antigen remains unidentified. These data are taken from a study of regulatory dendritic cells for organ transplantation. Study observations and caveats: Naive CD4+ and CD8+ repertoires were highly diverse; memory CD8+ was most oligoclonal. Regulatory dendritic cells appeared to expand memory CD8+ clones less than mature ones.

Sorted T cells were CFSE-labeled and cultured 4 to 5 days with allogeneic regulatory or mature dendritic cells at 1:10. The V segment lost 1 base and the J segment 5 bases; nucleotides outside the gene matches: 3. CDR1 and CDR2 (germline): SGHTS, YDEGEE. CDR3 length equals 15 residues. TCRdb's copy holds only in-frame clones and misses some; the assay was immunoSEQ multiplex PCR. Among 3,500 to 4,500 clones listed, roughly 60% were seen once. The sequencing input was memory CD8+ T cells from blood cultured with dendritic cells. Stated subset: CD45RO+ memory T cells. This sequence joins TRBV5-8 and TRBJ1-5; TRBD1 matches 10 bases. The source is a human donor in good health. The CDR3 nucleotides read TGTGCCAGCAGCTTGTCAGGACAGGGGGATCAGCCCCAGCATTTT. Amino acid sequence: CASSLSGQGDQPQHF.